The 3 T cell receptor beta chains given below trace back to one sample, sequenced in a study of CD8+ T cells in alopecia areata. Sequencing used cDNA as its template, made by extracting RNA and reverse transcribing it. TCRdb's table, derived via immunoSEQ multiplex PCR, lists solely in-frame clones and lacks some. Of tens of thousands of clones in the sample, approximately 43% were seen once. The sequencing here drew on CD8+ T cells sorted from blood, taken at week 0. The receptors stem from a human donor with alopecia areata.

Notes on this clone: Mismatch with germline at one junction end may stem from a read error. V is TRBV30 and J is TRBJ2-1; D gene unclear. The CDR3 length is 12 residues. Germline CDR1 is GTSNPN and CDR2 is SVGIG (reference sequence). The CDR3 reads CAYCPKQSEQFF. The CDR3 DNA reads as TGCGCCTACTGCCCCAAACAATCCGAGCAGTTCTTC.

The V gene is TRBV11-1, the J gene TRBJ2-3, with 8 bases fitting TRBD2. Trimming cost V 4 bases and J 2 bases; bases outside gene matches: 5. From germline, CDR1 is SGHAT and CDR2 FQDESV (reference sequence). There are 15 residues in the CDR3. The CDR3 sequence is CASSSTLAATDTQYF. CDR3 DNA sequence: TGTGCCAGCAGCTCAACACTAGCGGCCACAGATACGCAGTATTTT. Filled out from reference TRBV11-1 and TRBJ2-3, the complete variable domain reads EAEVAQSPRYKITEKSQAVAFWCDPISGHATLYWYRQILGQGPELLVQFQDESVVDDSQLPKDRFSAERLKGVDSTLKIQPAELGDSAMYLCASSSTLAATDTQYFGPGTRLTVL.

This CDR3 is CASSVETSGRIEQFF. The CDR3 DNA reads TGTGCCAGCAGCGTAGAAACTAGCGGGAGGATTGAGCAGTTCTTC. V usage is TRBV9 and J usage is TRBJ2-1, with 12 bases that match TRBD2. Germline V gene lookup returns CDR1 SGDLS and CDR2 YYNGEE. The CDR3 extends over 15 amino acids. Trimming cost V 0 bases and J 9 bases; bases outside gene matches: 4.